These 31 T cell receptor beta chains originate from one sample sequenced in a study of T cells in localized non-small cell lung cancer. Produced via immunoSEQ multiplex PCR; TCRdb's table is partial and in-frame only. The sample includes roughly 72,000 clones, 65% to 85% seen only once; the top ten take nearly 9.5%. Specimen: peripheral blood, collected before any cancer treatment. These receptors were taken from a female donor of 60 years or more with stage I lung adenocarcinoma.

This clone was detected only a few times. This rearrangement joins TRBV7-8 to TRBJ2-1; 13 nucleotides align to TRBD2. The length of the CDR3 is 15 residues. Germline CDR1 SGHVS, CDR2 FQNEAQ. Trimming took 5 bases from V and 9 from J; bases not matched to a gene: 7. The CDR3 here is CASSSGTSGITEQFF. CDR3 in DNA: TGTGCCAGCAGCAGCGGGACTAGCGGGATCACTGAGCAGTTCTTC. The full variable domain, in which reference TRBV7-8 and TRBJ2-1 provide the parts outside the CDR3, is GAGVSQSPRYKVAKRGQDVALRCDPISGHVSLFWYQQALGQGPEFLTYFQNEAQLDKSGLPSDRFFAERPEGSVSTLKIQRTQQEDSAVYLCASSSGTSGITEQFFGPGTRLTVL.

The chain joins TRBV19 to TRBJ2-1, with 10 bases identical to TRBD2. The V segment lost 3 bases and the J segment 8 bases; nucleotides outside the gene matches: 4. The CDR3 contains 14 residues. Germline V gene lookup returns CDR1 LNHDA and CDR2 SQIVND (reference sequence). This CDR3 is CASSMRTSGYEQFF. In nucleotides, the CDR3 is TGTGCCAGTAGTATGAGGACTAGCGGATATGAGCAGTTCTTC.

This chain connects TRBV30 to TRBJ1-5; a possible D gene is TRBD1 (5 bases). The germline V gene encodes CDR1 GTSNPN and CDR2 SVGIG (reference sequence). Trimming stripped 1 base from V and 0 bases from J, with 7 bases between. The CDR3 has 14 residues. The CDR3 loop reads CAWSGGDSNQPQHF. Here the CDR3 DNA reads TGTGCCTGGAGTGGGGGGGATAGCAATCAGCCCCAGCATTTT.

The chain recombines TRBV5-5 with TRBJ1-6, with D uncertain. This CDR3 contains 16 residues. Trimming shortened V by 1 base and J by 7 bases, and 15 bases separated the two germline ends. Looked up from germline, CDR1 is SGHKS and CDR2 is YYEKEE (reference sequence). The CDR3 protein is CASSLKWPPVNSPLHF. The CDR3 DNA follows: TGTGCCAGCAGCTTGAAGTGGCCCCCCGTCAATTCACCCCTCCACTTT.

The CDR3 nucleotides are TGTGCCAGCAGCAAAGCCAGGGCTAGCACAGATACGCAGTATTTT. The encoded protein is CASSKARASTDTQYF. V and J are TRBV21-1 and TRBJ2-3; the D segment call TRBD1 is taken from the table without a DNA check. TRBV21-1 is labeled a pseudogene. The length of the CDR3 is 15 residues.

This chain links TRBV5-1 with TRBJ2-7; maybe TRBD1 (5 bases). Trimming stripped 1 base from V and 1 base from J, with 9 bases between. The CDR3 loop spans 14 amino acids. Germline-derived CDR1 and CDR2 are SGHRS and YFSETQ. The CDR3 is CASSLTGRSYEQYF. As DNA, the CDR3 is TGCGCCAGCAGCTTGACAGGTCGGTCCTACGAGCAGTACTTC.

The CDR3 spells CASSRTGLNTEAFF. As DNA, the CDR3 is TGTGCCAGCAGCCGAACCGGTCTAAACACTGAAGCTTTCTTT. V and J are TRBV6-5 and TRBJ1-1; D is uncertain. Germline lookup yields CDR1 MNHEY and CDR2 SVGAGI. Trimming cost V 6 bases and J 2 bases, with 13 bases left between them. CDR3 length: 14 amino acids.

This clone was detected a few times. V and J are TRBV27 and TRBJ1-1; D possibly corresponds to TRBD1 (6 bases). Germline-derived CDR1 and CDR2 are MNHEY and SMNVEV (reference sequence). The CDR3 consists of 17 residues. The V end lost 0 bases, the J end lost 1 base, and 15 bases lay between the germline ends. As DNA, the CDR3 is TGTGCCAGCAGTTTATCCCTGGCCACAGGGTGGAACACTGAAGCTTTCTTT. This translates into CASSLSLATGWNTEAFF.

J is TRBJ1-2 and V is TRBV29-1; D is unresolved. Trimming cost V 4 bases and J 5 bases, with 11 bases left between them. The CDR3 has 12 amino acids. CDR1 is SQVTM and CDR2 is ANQGSEA in the germline V gene. Here the CDR3 DNA reads TGCAGCGTTGCATATAGGGAGTATGGCTACACCTTC. The encoded protein is CSVAYREYGYTF.

The chain uses TRBV30 and TRBJ1-5; 7 bases line up with TRBD1. The V gene's germline CDR1 is GTSNPN and CDR2 SVGIG (reference sequence). Trimming cost V 3 bases and J 7 bases; bases outside gene matches: 6. The CDR3 contains 13 residues. The CDR3 coding sequence is TGTGCCTGGAGCCACAGGGGCGGACAGCCCCAGCATTTT. This codes for CAWSHRGGQPQHF. The complete variable domain, with remaining parts taken from reference TRBV30 and TRBJ1-5, reads SQTIHQWPATLVQPVGSPLSLECTVEGTSNPNLYWYRQAAGRGLQLLFYSVGIGQISSEVPQNLSASRPQDRQFILSSKKLLLSDSGFYLCAWSHRGGQPQHFGDGTRLSIL.

Turning to this clone: An end of the junction differs from the germline gene, which may be a read error. V usage is TRBV7-3 and J usage is TRBJ2-7; TRBD2 aligns across 9 bases. The CDR3 covers 17 residues. Germline V gene data show CDR1 as SGHTA and CDR2 as FQGTGA. CDR3 sequence (DNA): TGTGCCAGCAGCTTACGACACTCCGGGACTAGCTCATACGCGCAGTACTTC. Residues: CASSLRHSGTSSYAQYF.

The genes are TRBV7-8 and TRBJ1-6, with D unclear. Germline V gene lookup returns CDR1 SGHVS and CDR2 FQNEAQ. Trimming shortened V by 4 bases and J by 7 bases, and 17 bases separated the two germline ends. CDR3 length: 16 amino acids. The chain's CDR3 is CASSSLESLQNSPLHF. The CDR3, as DNA: TGTGCCAGCAGCTCACTGGAGAGTCTCCAGAATTCACCCCTCCACTTT.

The V gene is TRBV15, the J gene TRBJ1-1; 9 positions agree with TRBD1. Germline V gene data show CDR1 as LNHNV and CDR2 as YYDKDF (reference sequence). The ends lost 7 bases at V and 5 bases at J; junction bases unmatched: 11. This CDR3 comprises 15 residues. The CDR3: CATMTPQGAMTEAFF. The DNA for the CDR3 is TGTGCCACCATGACCCCACAGGGGGCGATGACTGAAGCTTTCTTT.

V and J are TRBV18 and TRBJ1-1; D gene unclear. Germline loops: CDR1 KGHSH, CDR2 LQKENI. CDR3 length: 13 amino acids. V was cut by 6 bases and J by 4 bases, with 12 bases left in between. The CDR3 protein is CASSPVKGTEAFF. The CDR3 nucleotides are TGTGCCAGCTCCCCGGTTAAGGGCACTGAAGCTTTCTTT.

This clone was counted only a few times. As the CDR3 is not closed by the conserved phenylalanine or tryptophan, this likely results from a read error. It is unclear where the CDR3 begins or ends on the DNA, so no DNA is shown, and the CDR3 is as TCRdb lists it. This sequence joins TRBV2 and TRBJ1-1; TRBD1, as called in the table, went unchecked against the DNA. The CDR3 adds up to 11 amino acids, both ends counted. Per the germline V gene, CDR1 is SNHLY and CDR2 is FYNNEI. CDR3 sequence reads: CASRGQGGTSR.

The chain uses TRBV5-6 and TRBJ1-1; the D is unclear. Deletions cut 0 bases from V and 3 bases from J, with 9 bases between. Germline V lookup: CDR1 SGHDT, CDR2 YYEEEE. The CDR3 contains 14 residues. This CDR3 is CASSLGLSDTEAFF. In DNA form, the CDR3 reads TGTGCCAGCAGCTTGGGGCTTTCGGACACTGAAGCTTTCTTT. The full variable domain, completed using reference TRBV5-6 and TRBJ1-1, is DAGVTQSPTHLIKTRGQQVTLRCSPKSGHDTVSWYQQALGQGPQFIFQYYEEEERQRGNFPDRFSGHQFPNYSSELNVNALLLGDSALYLCASSLGLSDTEAFFGQGTRLTVV.

The chain is built from TRBV7-2 and TRBJ1-2; D remains ambiguous. This CDR3 spans 14 amino acids. V was cut by 1 base and J by 4 bases, with 10 bases left in between. CDR1 is SGHTA and CDR2 is FQGNSA in the germline V gene. CDR3 sequence reads: CASSLVPTVYGYTF. DNA for the CDR3: TGTGCCAGCAGCTTAGTGCCTACTGTCTATGGCTACACCTTC.

This sequence joins TRBV30 and TRBJ2-7, with TRBD1 identical over 7 bases. This CDR3 comprises 15 residues. Germline-derived CDR1 and CDR2 are GTSNPN and SVGIG (reference sequence). V shed 2 bases, J shed 3 bases, and the junction held 10 bases outside the gene matches. CDR3 nucleotide sequence: TGTGCCTGGAGTCGGGGACAGATGCGAAACTACGAGCAGTACTTC. Translated, it gives CAWSRGQMRNYEQYF.

This clone was observed many times. This sequence joins TRBV11-2 and TRBJ2-4; D call uncertain. CDR1 is SGHAT and CDR2 is FQNNGV in the germline V gene. This CDR3 contains 16 residues. V lost 5 bases and J lost 0, with 14 bases in between. CDR3 protein: CASSGHRTEAKNIQYF. The CDR3 DNA is TGTGCCAGCAGCGGCCACCGGACGGAAGCCAAAAACATTCAGTACTTC.

The rearrangement joins TRBV6-5 to TRBJ1-1; 7 bases align to TRBD1. The junction had 5 bases not matched to a gene; V was cut back by 4 bases and J by 3 bases. CDR3 size: 14 residues. Germline CDR1 and CDR2: MNHEY and SVGAGI. CDR3 sequence reads: CASSFGRGYTEAFF. CDR3 sequence (DNA): TGTGCCAGCAGTTTTGGCAGGGGGTACACTGAAGCTTTCTTT.

This clone was seen only a few times. J is TRBJ2-3 and V is TRBV5-4; D perhaps matches TRBD2 (6 bases). Germline loops: CDR1 SGHNT, CDR2 YYREEE (reference sequence). The CDR3 spans 13 residues. Between the trimmed V and J ends, which lost 0 bases and 5 bases, there was a span of 7 bases. The CDR3 loop is CASSLGRVDTQYF. The DNA of the CDR3 is TGTGCCAGCAGCTTGGGGAGGGTAGATACGCAGTATTTT.

The chain employs TRBV4-2 and TRBJ2-1; weak D call: TRBD2 (6 bases). The V end was cut by 0 bases, the J end by 5 bases, with 14 bases between. The CDR3 sequence is 16 residues long. The germline V gene has CDR1 LGHNA and CDR2 YNFKEQ. As DNA, the CDR3 is TGTGCCAGCAGCCAAGAACCGGGGGTGCTAAACAATGAGCAGTTCTTC. Protein: CASSQEPGVLNNEQFF.

This clone was recorded many times. The chain combines TRBV10-3 with TRBJ2-2; possible D gene TRBD2, 6 bases. The CDR3 contains 16 residues. The germline V gene has CDR1 ENHRY and CDR2 SYGVKD. Trimming took off 7 bases at V and 5 bases at J, with 20 bases between the two ends. The CDR3 is CAITPGGERLTGELFF. DNA of the CDR3: TGTGCCATCACCCCGGGCGGGGAAAGGCTTACCGGGGAGCTGTTTTTT.

The chain links TRBV2 to TRBJ1-4; 7 bases are a match to TRBD1. Germline V lookup: CDR1 SNHLY, CDR2 FYNNEI. The CDR3 extends over 11 amino acids. V shed 10 bases and J 7 bases; nucleotides not matched to a gene: 3. CDR3 region: CAIPGGEKLFF. The CDR3 DNA reads TGTGCCATCCCAGGGGGTGAAAAACTGTTTTTT.

The chain employs TRBV29-1 and TRBJ2-2; 8 bases agree with TRBD1. V shed 3 bases, J shed 9 bases, and the junction held 9 bases outside the gene matches. The CDR3 extends over 14 amino acids. The germline CDR1 and CDR2 sequences are SQVTM and ANQGSEA. The chain's CDR3 is CSVDWPGGPRELFF. In DNA, the CDR3 is TGCAGCGTTGATTGGCCAGGGGGCCCGCGGGAGCTGTTTTTT.

The chain recombines TRBV5-6 with TRBJ2-5, with D possibly matching TRBD2 (6 bases). This CDR3 comprises 16 residues. With 2 bases removed from V and 4 bases from J, the gap between germline ends came to 18 bases. Germline V gene data show CDR1 as SGHDT and CDR2 as YYEEEE. CDR3 sequence: CASSLGKRRRGETQYF. CDR3 in DNA: TGTGCCAGCAGCTTAGGGAAGAGGCGGAGGGGAGAGACCCAGTACTTC.

This clone was counted many times. The rearrangement joins TRBV7-8 to TRBJ2-7, with 7 bases that match TRBD1. The CDR3 runs to 17 residues. Trimming took 4 bases from V and 0 from J; bases not matched to a gene: 12. Germline CDR1 and CDR2: SGHVS and FQNEAQ. The CDR3 nucleotides are TGTGCCAGCAGCTATCAAAAAGGACAGGTTAACTCCTACGAGCAGTACTTC. This gives the protein CASSYQKGQVNSYEQYF.

V and J are TRBV19 and TRBJ1-1; D possibly corresponds to TRBD1 (5 bases). CDR1 and CDR2 (germline): LNHDA, SQIVND (reference sequence). The CDR3 has 15 amino acids. The V end was cut by 5 bases, the J end by 3 bases, with 16 bases between. The CDR3 nucleotides read TGTGCCAGTAGTCCAGGGACCGTGGCGGACACTGAAGCTTTCTTT. Protein sequence: CASSPGTVADTEAFF.

This chain links TRBV25-1 with TRBJ1-1; D is unresolved. V was clipped by 1 base and J by 3 bases, with 6 bases between them. Per germline, CDR1 MGHDK and CDR2 SYGVNS. The CDR3 has 13 amino acids. The CDR3 is CASSEWAYTEAFF. CDR3 in DNA: TGTGCCAGCAGTGAATGGGCGTACACTGAAGCTTTCTTT.

Here the CDR3 reads CASSLDRVNTEAFF. The DNA for the CDR3 is TGTGCCAGCAGTTTGGACAGGGTGAACACTGAAGCTTTCTTT. The rearrangement links TRBV6-5 to TRBJ1-1; 8 bases match TRBD1. V was pared by 4 bases and J by 0 bases, with 1 base of the junction left unmatched. The CDR3 spans 14 residues. Per germline, CDR1 MNHEY and CDR2 SVGAGI.

This clone showed up just once. The chain recombines TRBV27 with TRBJ2-7; TRBD1 agrees at 7 bases. Germline CDR1 reads MNHEY; CDR2 reads SMNVEV (reference sequence). The V gene end was trimmed by 6 bases and the J gene end by 2 bases; junction bases not matched to a gene: 4. This CDR3 has 13 amino acids. The CDR3 DNA sequence: TGTGCCAGCAGAAGACAGGGAGCCTACGAGCAGTACTTC. It yields the protein CASRRQGAYEQYF.